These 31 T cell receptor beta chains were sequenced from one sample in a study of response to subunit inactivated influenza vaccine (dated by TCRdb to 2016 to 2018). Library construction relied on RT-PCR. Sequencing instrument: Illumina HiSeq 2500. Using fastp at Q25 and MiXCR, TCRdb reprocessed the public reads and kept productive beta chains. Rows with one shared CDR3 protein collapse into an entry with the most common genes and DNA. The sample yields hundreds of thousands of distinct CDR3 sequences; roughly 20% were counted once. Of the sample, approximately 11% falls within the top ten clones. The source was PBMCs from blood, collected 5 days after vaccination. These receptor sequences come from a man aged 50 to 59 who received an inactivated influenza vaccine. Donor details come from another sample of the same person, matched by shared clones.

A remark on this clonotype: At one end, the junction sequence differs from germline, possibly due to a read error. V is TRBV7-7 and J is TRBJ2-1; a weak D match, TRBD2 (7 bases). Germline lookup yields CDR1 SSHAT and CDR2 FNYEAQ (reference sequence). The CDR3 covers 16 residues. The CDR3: CASSRGAPSSYNEQFF. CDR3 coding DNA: TGTGCTAGCAGCCGGGGGGCTCCTAGCTCCTACAATGAGCAGTTCTTC.

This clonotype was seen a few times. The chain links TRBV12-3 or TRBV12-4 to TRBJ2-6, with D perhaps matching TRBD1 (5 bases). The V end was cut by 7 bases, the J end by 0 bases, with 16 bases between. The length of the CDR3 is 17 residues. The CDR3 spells CASTPGAATSGANVLTF. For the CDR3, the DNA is TGTGCCAGCACCCCTGGGGCCGCTACCTCTGGGGCCAACGTCCTGACTTTC.

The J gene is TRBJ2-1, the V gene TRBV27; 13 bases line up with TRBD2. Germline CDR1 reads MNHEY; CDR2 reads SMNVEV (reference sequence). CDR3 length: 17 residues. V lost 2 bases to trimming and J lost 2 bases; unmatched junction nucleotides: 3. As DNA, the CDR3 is TGTGCCAGCAGTTTAAGGGGACTAGCGGGAACCTACAATGAGCAGTTCTTC. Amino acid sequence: CASSLRGLAGTYNEQFF.

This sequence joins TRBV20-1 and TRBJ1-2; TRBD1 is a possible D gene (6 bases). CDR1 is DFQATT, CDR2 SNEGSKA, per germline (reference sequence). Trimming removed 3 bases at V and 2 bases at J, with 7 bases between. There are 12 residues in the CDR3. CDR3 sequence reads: CSARGHNYGYTF. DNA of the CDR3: TGCAGTGCTAGGGGACACAACTATGGCTACACCTTC.

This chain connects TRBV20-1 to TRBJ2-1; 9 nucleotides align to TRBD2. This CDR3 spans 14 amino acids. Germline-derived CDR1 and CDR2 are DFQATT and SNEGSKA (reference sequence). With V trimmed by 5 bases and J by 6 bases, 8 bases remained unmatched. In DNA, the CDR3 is TGCAGTGCTGGGGTTAGCGGGAGCCGCAATGAGCAGTTCTTC. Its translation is CSAGVSGSRNEQFF.

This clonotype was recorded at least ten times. This chain's CDR3 is CASSPSRTGNTDTQYF. DNA of the CDR3: TGTGCCAGCAGCCCCTCTAGGACAGGGAACACAGATACGCAGTATTTT. J is TRBJ2-3 and V is TRBV7-2; 8 positions match TRBD1. The junction had 9 bases not matched to a gene; V was cut back by 5 bases and J by 2 bases. This CDR3 comprises 16 residues. Germline CDR1 SGHTA, CDR2 FQGNSA.

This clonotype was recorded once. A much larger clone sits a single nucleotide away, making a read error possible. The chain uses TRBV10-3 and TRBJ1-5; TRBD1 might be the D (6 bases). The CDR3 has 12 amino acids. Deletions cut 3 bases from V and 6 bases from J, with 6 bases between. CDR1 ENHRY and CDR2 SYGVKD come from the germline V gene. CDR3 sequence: CAISEGGQPQHF. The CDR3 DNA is TGTGCCATCAGTGAAGGGGGTCAGCCCCAGCATTTT.

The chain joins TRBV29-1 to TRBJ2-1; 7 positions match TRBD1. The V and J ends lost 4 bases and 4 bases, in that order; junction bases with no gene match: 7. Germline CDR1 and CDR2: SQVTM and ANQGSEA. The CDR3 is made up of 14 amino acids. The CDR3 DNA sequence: TGCAGCGTTGCTAGGCGACAGGGATACAATGAGCAGTTCTTC. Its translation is CSVARRQGYNEQFF.

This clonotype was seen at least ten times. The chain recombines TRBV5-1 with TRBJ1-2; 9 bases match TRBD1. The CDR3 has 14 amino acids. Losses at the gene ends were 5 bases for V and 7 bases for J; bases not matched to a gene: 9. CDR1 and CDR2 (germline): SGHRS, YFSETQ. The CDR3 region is CASRSGQGNTGYTF. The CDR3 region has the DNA TGCGCCAGCAGATCGGGACAGGGTAATACTGGCTACACCTTC.

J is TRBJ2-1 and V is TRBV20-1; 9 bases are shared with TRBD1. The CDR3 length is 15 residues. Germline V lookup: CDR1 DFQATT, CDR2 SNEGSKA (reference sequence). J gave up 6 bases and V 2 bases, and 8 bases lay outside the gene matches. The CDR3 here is CSARPFDRGSNEQFF. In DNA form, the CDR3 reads TGCAGTGCTAGACCCTTTGACAGGGGGTCCAATGAGCAGTTCTTC.

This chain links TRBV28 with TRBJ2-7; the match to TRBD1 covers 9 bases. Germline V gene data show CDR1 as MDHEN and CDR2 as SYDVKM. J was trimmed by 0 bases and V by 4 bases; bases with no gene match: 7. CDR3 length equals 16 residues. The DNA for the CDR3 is TGTGCCAGCAGTTCCCTAGGGGACAGGGTCTCCTACGAGCAGTACTTC. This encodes CASSSLGDRVSYEQYF.

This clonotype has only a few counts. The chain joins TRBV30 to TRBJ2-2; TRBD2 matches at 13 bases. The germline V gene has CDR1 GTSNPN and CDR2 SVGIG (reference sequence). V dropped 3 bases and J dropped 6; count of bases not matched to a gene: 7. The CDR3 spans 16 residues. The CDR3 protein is CAWSFGLAGAAGELFF. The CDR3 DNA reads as TGTGCCTGGAGCTTCGGACTAGCGGGGGCGGCCGGGGAGCTGTTTTTT. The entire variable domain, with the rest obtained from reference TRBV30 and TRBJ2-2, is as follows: SQTIHQWPATLVQPVGSPLSLECTVEGTSNPNLYWYRQAAGRGLQLLFYSVGIGQISSEVPQNLSASRPQDRQFILSSKKLLLSDSGFYLCAWSFGLAGAAGELFFGEGSRLTVL.

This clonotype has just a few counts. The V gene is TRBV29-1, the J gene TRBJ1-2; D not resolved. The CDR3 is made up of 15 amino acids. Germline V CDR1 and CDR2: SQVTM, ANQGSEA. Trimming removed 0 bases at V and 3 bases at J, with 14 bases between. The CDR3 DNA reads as TGCAGCGTTGAAGATCGCAAACCTGGGGACTATGGCTACACCTTC. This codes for CSVEDRKPGDYGYTF.

This CDR3 is CATSSRDLQRVYGYTF. As DNA, the CDR3 is TGTGCCACCAGCAGCCGGGACCTACAAAGGGTCTATGGCTACACCTTC. V gene TRBV15 combines with J gene TRBJ1-2; D possibly corresponds to TRBD1 (5 bases). The CDR3 sequence is 16 residues long. Germline CDR1 reads LNHNV; CDR2 reads YYDKDF (reference sequence). Deletions cut 3 bases from V and 4 bases from J, with 18 bases between.

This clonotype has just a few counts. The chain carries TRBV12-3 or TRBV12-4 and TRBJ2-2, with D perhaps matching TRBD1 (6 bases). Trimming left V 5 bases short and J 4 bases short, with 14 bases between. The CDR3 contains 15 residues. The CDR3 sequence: CASSRGTPLTGELFF. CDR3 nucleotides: TGTGCCAGCAGTCGAGGGACACCGCTCACCGGGGAGCTGTTTTTT.

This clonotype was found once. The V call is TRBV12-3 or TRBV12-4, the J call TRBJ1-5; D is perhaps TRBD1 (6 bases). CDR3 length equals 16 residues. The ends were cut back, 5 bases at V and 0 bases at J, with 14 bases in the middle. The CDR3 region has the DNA TGTGCCAGCAGTGCGACCGACAGGTATAGCAATCAGCCCCAGCATTTT. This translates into CASSATDRYSNQPQHF.

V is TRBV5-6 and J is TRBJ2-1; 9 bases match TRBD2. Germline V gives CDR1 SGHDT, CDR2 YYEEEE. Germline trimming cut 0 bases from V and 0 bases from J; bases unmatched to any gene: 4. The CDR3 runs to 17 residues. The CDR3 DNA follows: TGTGCCAGCAGCTTGGAGCTAGCGGGGAGCTCCTACAATGAGCAGTTCTTC. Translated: CASSLELAGSSYNEQFF.

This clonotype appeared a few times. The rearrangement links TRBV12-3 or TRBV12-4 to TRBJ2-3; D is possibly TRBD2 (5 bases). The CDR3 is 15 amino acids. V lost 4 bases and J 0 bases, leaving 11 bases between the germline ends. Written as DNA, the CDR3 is TGTGCCAGCAGTTCCCGCGGGTTTAGCACAGATACGCAGTATTTT. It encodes CASSSRGFSTDTQYF.

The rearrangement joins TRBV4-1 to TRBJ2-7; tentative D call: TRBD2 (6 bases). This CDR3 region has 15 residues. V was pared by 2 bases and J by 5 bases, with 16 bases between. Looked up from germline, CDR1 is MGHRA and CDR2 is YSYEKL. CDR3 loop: CASSQIGLASDEQYF. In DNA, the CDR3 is TGCGCCAGCAGCCAAATCGGGCTAGCGTCGGACGAGCAGTACTTC.

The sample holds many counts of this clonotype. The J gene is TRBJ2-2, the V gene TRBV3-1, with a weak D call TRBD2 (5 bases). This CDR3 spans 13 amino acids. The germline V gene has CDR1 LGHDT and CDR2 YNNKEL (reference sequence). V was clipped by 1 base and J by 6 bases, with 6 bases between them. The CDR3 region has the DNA TGTGCCAGCAGCCAAGGACTATCCGGGGAGCTGTTTTTT. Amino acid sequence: CASSQGLSGELFF. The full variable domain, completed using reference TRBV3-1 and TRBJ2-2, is DTAVSQTPKYLVTQMGNDKSIKCEQNLGHDTMYWYKQDSKKFLKIMFSYNNKELIINETVPNRFSPKSPDKAHLNLHINSLELGDSAVYFCASSQGLSGELFFGEGSRLTVL.

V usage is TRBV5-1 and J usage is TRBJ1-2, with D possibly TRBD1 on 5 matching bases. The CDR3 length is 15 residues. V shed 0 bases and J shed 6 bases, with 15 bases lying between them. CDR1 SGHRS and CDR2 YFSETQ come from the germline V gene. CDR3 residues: CASSLGVRASNGYTF. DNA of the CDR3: TGCGCCAGCAGCTTGGGGGTCAGGGCGTCGAATGGCTACACCTTC.

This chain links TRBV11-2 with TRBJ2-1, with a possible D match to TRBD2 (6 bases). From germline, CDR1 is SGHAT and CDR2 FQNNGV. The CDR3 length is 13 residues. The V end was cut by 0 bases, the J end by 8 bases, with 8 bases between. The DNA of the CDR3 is TGTGCCAGCAGCTTAGAAAGGAGGGATGAGCAGTTCTTC. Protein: CASSLERRDEQFF. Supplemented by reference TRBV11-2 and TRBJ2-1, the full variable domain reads EAGVAQSPRYKIIEKRQSVAFWCNPISGHATLYWYQQILGQGPKLLIQFQNNGVVDDSQLPKDRFSAERLKGVDSTLKIQPAKLEDSAVYLCASSLERRDEQFFGPGTRLTVL.

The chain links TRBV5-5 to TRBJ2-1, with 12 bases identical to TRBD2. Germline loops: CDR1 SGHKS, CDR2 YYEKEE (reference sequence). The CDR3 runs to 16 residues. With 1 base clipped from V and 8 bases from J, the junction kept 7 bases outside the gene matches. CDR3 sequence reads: CASSLTLAGGPHEQFF. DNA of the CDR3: TGTGCCAGCAGCTTGACACTAGCGGGAGGCCCGCATGAGCAGTTCTTC.

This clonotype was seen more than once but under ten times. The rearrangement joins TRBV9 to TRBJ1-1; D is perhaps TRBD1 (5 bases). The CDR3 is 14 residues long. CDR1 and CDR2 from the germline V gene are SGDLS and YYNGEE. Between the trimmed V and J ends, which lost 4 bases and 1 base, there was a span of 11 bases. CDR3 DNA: TGTGCCAGCAGCCAGCAGGGCGCGAACACTGAAGCTTTCTTT. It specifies CASSQQGANTEAFF.

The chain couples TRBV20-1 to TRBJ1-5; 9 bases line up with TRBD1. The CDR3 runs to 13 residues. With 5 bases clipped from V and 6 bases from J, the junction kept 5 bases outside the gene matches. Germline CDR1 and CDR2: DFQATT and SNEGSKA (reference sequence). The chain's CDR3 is CSALDRGGQPQHF. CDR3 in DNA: TGCAGTGCTCTGGACAGGGGAGGTCAGCCCCAGCATTTT.

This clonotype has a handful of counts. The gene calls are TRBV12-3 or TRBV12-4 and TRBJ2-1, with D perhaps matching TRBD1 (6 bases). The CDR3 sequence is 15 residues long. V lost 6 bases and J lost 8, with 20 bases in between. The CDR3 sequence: CASRTGQGVVDEQFF. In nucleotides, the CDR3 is TGTGCCAGCAGGACGGGACAAGGGGTAGTGGATGAGCAGTTCTTC.

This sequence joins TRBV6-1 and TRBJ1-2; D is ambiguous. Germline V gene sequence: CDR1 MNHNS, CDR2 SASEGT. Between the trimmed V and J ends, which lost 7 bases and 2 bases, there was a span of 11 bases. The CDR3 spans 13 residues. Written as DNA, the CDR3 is TGTGCCAGCACGGGTCTTGGGAACTATGGCTACACCTTC. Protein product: CASTGLGNYGYTF.

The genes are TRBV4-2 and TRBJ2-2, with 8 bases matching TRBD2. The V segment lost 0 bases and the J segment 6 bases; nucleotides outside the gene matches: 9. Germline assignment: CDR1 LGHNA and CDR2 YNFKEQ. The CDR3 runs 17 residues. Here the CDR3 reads CASSQDRWREVAGELFF. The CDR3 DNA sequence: TGTGCCAGCAGCCAAGATCGCTGGCGGGAGGTGGCCGGGGAGCTGTTTTTT.

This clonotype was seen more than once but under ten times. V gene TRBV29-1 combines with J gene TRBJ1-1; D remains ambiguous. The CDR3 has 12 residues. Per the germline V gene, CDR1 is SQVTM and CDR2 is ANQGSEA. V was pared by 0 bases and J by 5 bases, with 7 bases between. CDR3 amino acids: CSVEDGWTEAFF. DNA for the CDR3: TGCAGCGTTGAAGATGGGTGGACTGAAGCTTTCTTT.

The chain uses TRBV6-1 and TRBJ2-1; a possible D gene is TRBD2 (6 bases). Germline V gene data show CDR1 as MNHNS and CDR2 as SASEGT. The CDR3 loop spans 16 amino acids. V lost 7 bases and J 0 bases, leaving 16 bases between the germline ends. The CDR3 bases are TGTGCCAGCATCGGGGCGGGGCCCAGCTCCTACAATGAGCAGTTCTTC. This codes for CASIGAGPSSYNEQFF.

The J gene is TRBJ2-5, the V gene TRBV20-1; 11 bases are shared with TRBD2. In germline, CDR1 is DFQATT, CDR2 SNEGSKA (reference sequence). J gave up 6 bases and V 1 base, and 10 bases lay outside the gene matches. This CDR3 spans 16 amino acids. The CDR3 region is CSARVLAGGSEKTQYF. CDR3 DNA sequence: TGCAGTGCTAGAGTTCTAGCGGGAGGCTCGGAGAAGACCCAGTACTTC.